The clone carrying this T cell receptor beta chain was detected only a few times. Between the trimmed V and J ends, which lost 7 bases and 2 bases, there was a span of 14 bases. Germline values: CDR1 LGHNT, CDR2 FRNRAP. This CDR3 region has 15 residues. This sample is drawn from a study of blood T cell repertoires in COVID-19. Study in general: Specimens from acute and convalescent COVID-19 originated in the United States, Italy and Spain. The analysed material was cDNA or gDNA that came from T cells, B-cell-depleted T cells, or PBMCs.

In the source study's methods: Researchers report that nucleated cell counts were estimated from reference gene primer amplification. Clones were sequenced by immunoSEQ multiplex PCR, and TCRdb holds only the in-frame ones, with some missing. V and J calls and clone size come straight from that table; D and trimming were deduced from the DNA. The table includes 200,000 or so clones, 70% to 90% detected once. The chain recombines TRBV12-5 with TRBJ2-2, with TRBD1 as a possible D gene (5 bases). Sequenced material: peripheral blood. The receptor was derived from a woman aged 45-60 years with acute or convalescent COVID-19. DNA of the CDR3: TGTGCTAGTGCCAGTGACAGACCTAACACCGGGGAGCTGTTTTTT. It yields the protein CASASDRPNTGELFF.